This is a list of T cell receptor beta chains from one sample in a study of blood T cells in healthy people across ages. TCRdb reprocessed the 5' RACE reads via MiXCR and lists one record per CDR3 protein. The sample has about 630,000 distinct CDR3 sequences; 20% to 25% are singletons. The sample was blood. These receptors originate from a man between 65 and 85 years old in good health. Both conserved end residues are part of each CDR3. A D gene is named only where the DNA matches it firmly. A clone size is listed for some rows: how often the clone was seen (once, few, many), or a class if it is expanded.

cdr3_length j_call v_call clone_size d_call cdr3_aa cdr3_nt
15 TRBJ2-7 TRBV4-1 - - CASSSGQGGDYEQYF TGCGCCAGCAGCAGCGGACAGGGAGGGGACTACGAGCAGTACTTC
12 TRBJ2-5 TRBV20-1 many - CSALPNQETQYF TGCAGTGCTCTTCCTAACCAAGAGACCCAGTACTTC
15 TRBJ2-7 TRBV3-1 - - CASSQGRSGVYEQYF TGTGCCAGCAGCCAAGGTAGATCCGGGGTCTACGAGCAGTACTTC
14 TRBJ2-5 TRBV12-3/TRBV12-4 few - CASSRTRYQETQYF TGTGCCAGCAGTCGCACAAGGTACCAAGAGACCCAGTACTTC
17 TRBJ1-6 TRBV3-1 - - CASSQEIFGTTNSPLHF TGTGCCAGCAGCCAAGAGATATTTGGGACAACAAATTCACCCCTCCACTTT
13 TRBJ2-1 TRBV29-1 few - CSVARDNYNEQFF TGCAGCGTTGCGAGGGACAACTACAATGAGCAGTTCTTC
14 TRBJ2-7 TRBV11-2 few - CASSLLGAPYEQYF TGTGCCAGCAGCTTATTGGGGGCCCCCTACGAGCAGTACTTC
16 TRBJ2-1 TRBV4-1 - TRBD2 CASSQEGGRVIDEQFF TGCGCCAGCAGCCAAGAAGGCGGGAGGGTTATCGATGAGCAGTTCTTC
16 TRBJ2-3 TRBV5-1 few TRBD2 CASSLISGSNTDTQYF TGCGCCAGCAGCTTGATTAGCGGGAGTAACACAGATACGCAGTATTTT
15 TRBJ2-3 TRBV15 few TRBD1 CATSRGDSSSDTQYF TGTGCCACCAGCAGAGGGGACAGTTCATCTGATACGCAGTATTTT
12 TRBJ2-4 TRBV20-1 few - CSAPRGQNIQYF TGCAGTGCTCCCCGGGGGCAGAACATTCAGTACTTC
15 TRBJ2-3 TRBV7-6 - TRBD2 CASSSLAGSTDTQYF TGTGCCAGCAGCTCCCTAGCGGGTAGCACAGATACGCAGTATTTT
13 TRBJ2-5 TRBV7-2 many - CASSSTVQETQYF TGTGCCAGCAGCTCGACAGTACAAGAGACCCAGTACTTC
18 TRBJ2-5 TRBV6-1 few TRBD2 CASSEPLYSGVEGETQYF TGTGCCAGCAGTGAACCCCTTTATAGCGGGGTGGAGGGAGAGACCCAGTACTTC